A selection of T cell receptor beta chains follows, all from one sample in a study of technical replicates of blood from a few donors. Only in-frame clones appear in the TCRdb table, and some are missing; sequencing was by immunoSEQ multiplex PCR. The sample has some 80,000 clones, 85% to 95% seen once; the top ten hold roughly 0.37%. The sample consisted of T cells isolated from PBMCs. Receptor source: a human donor in good health. CDR3s include the opening cysteine and the closing phenylalanine or tryptophan. D genes are given only for firm matches. Some rows mark clone size as missing; the rest say once, few, many or name a class of expanded clone.

>TRBV19|TRBJ1-5|NA|NA
TGTGCCAGTAGTACCAATCAGGGCGGCATTTCCGGCAATCAGCCCCAGCATTTT
CASSTNQGGISGNQPQHF
>TRBV9|TRBJ2-5|TRBD2|NA
TGTGCCAGCAGCGTAACAGCGGGAAACCAAGAGACCCAGTACTTC
CASSVTAGNQETQYF
>TRBV19|TRBJ2-5|TRBD2|NA
TGTGCCAGTAGTCCATGGCGGGAGGAGACCCAGTACTTC
CASSPWREETQYF
>TRBV7-2|TRBJ2-3|NA|NA
TGTGCCAGCAGCTTATTAGGGACAACCACAGATACGCAGTATTTT
CASSLLGTTTDTQYF
>TRBV27|TRBJ2-7|TRBD2|NA
TGTGCCAGCAGTCCCCGGGAGGGGGGGATCTACGAGCAGTACTTC
CASSPREGGIYEQYF
>TRBV5-5|TRBJ2-7|TRBD2|once
TGTGCCAGCAGCTTCTTTAGCGGGAGCTACGAGCAGTACTTC
CASSFFSGSYEQYF
>TRBV9|TRBJ2-3|TRBD2|NA
TGTGCCAGCAGCGTAGGGGGGAGGACTAGCGGGGTCACAGATACGCAGTATTTT
CASSVGGRTSGVTDTQYF
>TRBV28|TRBJ2-7|TRBD1|NA
TGTGCCAGCAGTTTATACCCGGGACAGGGATCGGGAGAGCAGTACTTC
CASSLYPGQGSGEQYF
>TRBV13|TRBJ1-2|NA|NA
TGTGCCAGCAGCTTATCAGCGGCTAATTGGTATGGCTACACCTTC
CASSLSAANWYGYTF
>TRBV14|TRBJ2-2|TRBD2|once
TGTGCCAGCAGCCAAGAAAAGGCTAGCGGGAGAGTCGGGGAGCTGTTTTTT
CASSQEKASGRVGELFF
>TRBV7-3|TRBJ2-1|TRBD2|NA
TGTGCCAGCAGCTTAAGAGCGGGGGAAAATGAGCAGTTCTTC
CASSLRAGENEQFF
>TRBV7-2|TRBJ1-1|TRBD1|NA
TGTGCCAGCAGCTTGGTTGAGGACAGGGTAGACGCTGAAGCTTTCTTT
CASSLVEDRVDAEAFF
>TRBV9|TRBJ2-1|TRBD2|NA
TGTGCCAGCGCCCTAGCGGGTAATGAGCAGTTCTTC
CASALAGNEQFF
>TRBV27|TRBJ1-5|NA|NA
TGTGCCAGCAGTTTAAGCAGCAATCAGCCCCAGCATTTT
CASSLSSNQPQHF
>TRBV5-6|TRBJ2-5|NA|NA
TGTGCCAGCAGCTCCTATAGTGCGCTGGAGACCCAGTACTTC
CASSSYSALETQYF
>TRBV2|TRBJ2-3|TRBD1|NA
TGTGCCAGCAATATTAACCGGGACAGGGCCCCAGATACGCAGTATTTT
CASNINRDRAPDTQYF
>TRBV9|TRBJ1-1|NA|few
TGTGCCAGCAGCGGATACAATTCTGAAGCTTTCTTT
CASSGYNSEAFF
>TRBV19|TRBJ2-2|NA|NA
TGTGCCAGTAGTATGGACAATTATTTAACCGCCGGGGAGCTGTTTTTT
CASSMDNYLTAGELFF
>TRBV6-1|TRBJ2-7|TRBD2|NA
TGTGCCAGCAGTGAACTGACTAGCGGGACCTCCGAGCAGTACTTC
CASSELTSGTSEQYF
>TRBV9|TRBJ2-7|TRBD2|NA
TGTGCCAGCAGCCTTCCGGGACTAGCGGGAATACACGAGCAGTACTTC
CASSLPGLAGIHEQYF